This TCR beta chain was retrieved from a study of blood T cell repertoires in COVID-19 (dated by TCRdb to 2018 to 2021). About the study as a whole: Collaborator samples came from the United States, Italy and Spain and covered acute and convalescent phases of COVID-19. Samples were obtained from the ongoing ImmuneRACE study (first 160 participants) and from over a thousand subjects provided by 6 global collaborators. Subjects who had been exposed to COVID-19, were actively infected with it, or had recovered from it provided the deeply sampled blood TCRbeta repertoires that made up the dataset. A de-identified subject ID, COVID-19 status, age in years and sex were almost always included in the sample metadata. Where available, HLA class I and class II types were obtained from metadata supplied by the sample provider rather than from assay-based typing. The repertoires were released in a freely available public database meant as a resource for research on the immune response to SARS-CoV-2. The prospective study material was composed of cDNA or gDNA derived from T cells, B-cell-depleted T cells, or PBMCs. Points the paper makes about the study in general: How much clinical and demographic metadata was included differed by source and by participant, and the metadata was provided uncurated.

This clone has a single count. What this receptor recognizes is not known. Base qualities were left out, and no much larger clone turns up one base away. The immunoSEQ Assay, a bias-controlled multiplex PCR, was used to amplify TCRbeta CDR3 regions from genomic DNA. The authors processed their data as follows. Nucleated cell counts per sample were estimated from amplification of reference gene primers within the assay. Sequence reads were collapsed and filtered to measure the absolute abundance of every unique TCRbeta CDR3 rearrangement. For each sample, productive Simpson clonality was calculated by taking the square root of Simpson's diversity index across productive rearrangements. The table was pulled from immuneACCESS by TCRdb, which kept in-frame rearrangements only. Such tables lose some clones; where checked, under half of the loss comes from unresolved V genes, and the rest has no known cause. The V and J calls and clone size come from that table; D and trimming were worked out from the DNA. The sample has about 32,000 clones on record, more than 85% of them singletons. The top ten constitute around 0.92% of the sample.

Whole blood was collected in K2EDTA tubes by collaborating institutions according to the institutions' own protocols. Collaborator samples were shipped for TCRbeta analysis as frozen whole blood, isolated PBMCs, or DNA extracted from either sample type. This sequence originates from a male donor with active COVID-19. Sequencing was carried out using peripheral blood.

In nucleotide form, the sequence is TGCAGCGTTGCGGGGGGCGGGGGCAATCAGCCCCAGCATTTT. Its coded protein is CSVAGGGGNQPQHF. The chain is made from TRBV29-1 and TRBJ1-5; TRBD1 is possibly the D segment (6 matching bases). In the germline V gene, CDR1 corresponds to SQVTM and CDR2 to ANQGSEA. The CDR3 numbers 14 residues from cysteine through phenylalanine. The retained sequence is limited to the CDR3, 42 bases, with the frame set at the first base. Trimming costs V 4 bases and J 2 bases, and their ends lie 12 bases apart.